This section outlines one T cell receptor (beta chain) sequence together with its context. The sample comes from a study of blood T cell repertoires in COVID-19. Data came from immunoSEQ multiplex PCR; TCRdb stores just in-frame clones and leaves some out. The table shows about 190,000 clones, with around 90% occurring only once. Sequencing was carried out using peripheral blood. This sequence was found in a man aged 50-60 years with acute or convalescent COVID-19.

DNA of the CDR3: TGTGCCAGCAGCTCCAGCGGGGGTTCGTGGGATACGCAGTATTTT. Its protein is CASSSSGGSWDTQYF. The rearrangement uses TRBV11-3 and TRBJ2-3; the match to TRBD2 covers 8 bases. The CDR3 spans 15 residues. Germline V lookup: CDR1 SGHNT, CDR2 YENEEA. V was pared by 4 bases and J by 6 bases, with 9 bases of the junction left unmatched.